The rows below give T cell receptor beta chains drawn from one sample of a study of Graves' ophthalmopathy and Graves' hyperthyroidism. One entry per CDR3 protein results from TCRdb running MiXCR on the multiplex PCR reads. The data show roughly 170,000 distinct CDR3 sequences, around 39% seen once. Sequenced: peripheral blood. The source is a man aged 25 to 40 with Graves' ophthalmopathy. Each CDR3 is given with its conserved first and last residue. Part of the rows lack a size; the others show once, few, many or a class for expanded clones.

cdr3_length clone_size j_call v_call cdr3_aa
16 many TRBJ2-7 TRBV6-2/TRBV6-3 CASPAPNRDNQWEQYF
13 many TRBJ1-2 TRBV4-1 CASSARPNYGYTF
15 . TRBJ2-7 TRBV6-9 CASSGYTGLDGLQYF
11 . TRBJ2-7 TRBV7-9 CASSLRGRRYF
14 . TRBJ2-4 TRBV5-1 CASSTTGESSIQYF
15 . TRBJ1-3 TRBV12-3/TRBV12-4 CASSTDRTLKNTIYF
13 . TRBJ1-2 TRBV2 CASREDRAGGYTF
14 many TRBJ1-2 TRBV6-5 CASSYSTGNYGYTF
16 many TRBJ1-1 TRBV6-1 CASRSLGGRGGTEAFF
13 many TRBJ2-5 TRBV28 CASSLDRVETQYF
13 many TRBJ2-7 TRBV12-3/TRBV12-4 CASTLGLAGEQYF
16 many TRBJ1-6 TRBV7-2 CASSPRTGGGSSPLHF
13 few TRBJ1-5 TRBV27 CASGGGGGQPQHF
14 . TRBJ1-2 TRBV6-1 CASSEARARGGYTF
15 . TRBJ1-1 TRBV6-2/TRBV6-3 CASSYGGLFPPGAFF
14 many TRBJ2-2 TRBV28 CASSLSGDTGELFF
14 . TRBJ2-3 TRBV7-2 CASLIGALTDTQYF
13 many TRBJ2-2 TRBV30 CAWSKENTGELFF
14 many TRBJ2-7 TRBV2 CASSRLREGYEQYF
11 many TRBJ1-1 TRBV20-1 CSARGEVTAFF
15 many TRBJ1-2 TRBV4-3 CASSQADNLRYGYTF
13 . TRBJ1-2 TRBV6-2/TRBV6-3 CASSYSTGHGYTF
12 many TRBJ2-5 TRBV20-1 CSASTSGETQYF
17 many TRBJ2-7 TRBV28 CASSFPHRDRRSYEQYF
12 many TRBJ1-1 TRBV27 CASSFYGGYAFF
15 many TRBJ2-2 TRBV12-3/TRBV12-4 CASSLPGLATGELFF
16 many TRBJ2-2 TRBV2 CASNFLGAGPTGELFF
15 . TRBJ1-1 TRBV10-3 CAISPSGGLGAEAFF
14 . TRBJ2-7 TRBV7-9 CASSKSTGGYEQYF
15 few TRBJ2-7 TRBV20-1 CSALSSGQLTYEQYF
13 . TRBJ1-2 TRBV6-2/TRBV6-3 CASSTQLGYGYTF
16 many TRBJ1-1 TRBV7-9 CASRLGPDRVNTEAFF
13 many TRBJ1-2 TRBV28 CASTLRVGDGYTF
13 many TRBJ2-7 TRBV24-1 CATADGTDYEQYF
15 many TRBJ1-1 TRBV6-1 CASSEAPSPGTEAFF
13 many TRBJ1-2 TRBV12-3/TRBV12-4 CASRRGRLVGYTF
15 . TRBJ2-7 TRBV28 CASSFLAQGMIEQYF
11 few TRBJ2-7 TRBV6-1 CAGGHRGEQYF
16 . TRBJ1-3 TRBV12-3/TRBV12-4 CASNTDRSTSGNTIYF
15 . TRBJ1-2 TRBV7-3 CASSPPWGGYYGYTF
13 . TRBJ1-5 TRBV28 CASTLFKDRVQHF
14 . TRBJ1-1 TRBV28 CASILAGQAVEAFF
15 many TRBJ2-7 TRBV29-1 CSVARGGQDPLEQYF
13 many TRBJ2-7 TRBV6-2/TRBV6-3 CASSPPPSYEQYF
13 once TRBJ1-5 TRBV7-2 CASSRGWGQPQHF
16 . TRBJ2-7 TRBV27 CASSSLRQGFDYEQYF
13 many TRBJ2-5 TRBV12-3/TRBV12-4 CASTTSEGETQYF
15 . TRBJ2-7 TRBV19 CASSLGTGRPYEQYF
12 once TRBJ1-2 TRBV27 CASSLGTGNYTF
13 many TRBJ2-2 TRBV30 CAWTGTNTGELFF
13 many TRBJ2-7 TRBV5-1 CASSLGTIYEQYF
14 many TRBJ2-5 TRBV12-3/TRBV12-4 CASSLVRVGETQYF